The 11 T cell receptor beta chains reported below all come from one sample, sequenced in a study of blood T cells in healthy people across ages. A second PCR, run for roughly 7 to 12 cycles, used a sample-barcoded 5' primer plus a J-beta primer mix. One entry per CDR3 protein results from TCRdb running MiXCR on the 5' RACE reads. The repertoire holds roughly 1,800,000 distinct CDR3 sequences, with roughly 50% as singletons. Sequencing was performed on blood. The receptors originated from a woman aged 40-49 years in good health.

The chain recombines TRBV7-3 with TRBJ1-1, with 8 bases lining up with TRBD1. The CDR3 contains 13 residues. With V trimmed by 4 bases and J by 9 bases, 7 bases remained unmatched. Germline CDR1 reads SGHTA; CDR2 reads FQGTGA. This CDR3 reads CASSSDRGGKAFF. Here the CDR3 DNA reads TGTGCCAGCAGCTCTGACAGGGGTGGCAAAGCTTTCTTT.

This chain uses TRBV7-8 with TRBJ1-2; possibly TRBD1 for D (5 bases). Germline values: CDR1 SGHVS, CDR2 FQNEAQ. Trimming removed 5 bases from V and 5 bases from J, with 15 bases in between. CDR3 length equals 14 residues. The CDR3 bases are TGTGCCAGCAGCCCTCCGGAGGGGCGGTATGGCTACACCTTC. It yields the protein CASSPPEGRYGYTF.

This clonotype has more than one count but fewer than ten. The CDR3 region has the DNA TGTGCCAGCAGTTTAAAGTTGGGAGCATCAGTCTCACCCCTCCACTTT. Amino acid sequence: CASSLKLGASVSPLHF. The gene calls are TRBV12-3 or TRBV12-4 and TRBJ1-6, with no clear D. The CDR3 length is 16 residues. V lost 2 bases and J lost 10, with 18 bases in between.

The rearrangement uses TRBV10-3 and TRBJ2-5; 7 positions agree with TRBD2. Germline CDR1 and CDR2: ENHRY and SYGVKD. The CDR3 sequence is 15 residues long. With 3 bases clipped from V and 4 bases from J, the junction kept 8 bases outside the gene matches. The CDR3 nucleotides read TGTGCCATCAGTGACGCCCCGGGGGGAGGAGAGACCCAGTACTTC. Translated: CAISDAPGGGETQYF.

This clonotype was seen once. The rearrangement links TRBV7-6 to TRBJ2-3, with 9 positions matching TRBD2. V trimming: 0 bases; J trimming: 11 bases; junction bases outside the gene matches: 6. This CDR3 contains 14 residues. The germline V gene has CDR1 SGHVS and CDR2 FNYEAQ. The CDR3 region is CASSLASSGALQYF. The CDR3 region has the DNA TGTGCCAGCAGCTTAGCGTCTAGCGGGGCGCTGCAGTATTTT.

The chain employs TRBV12-1 and TRBJ2-1; the table's TRBD1 call for D was not verified on the DNA. TRBV12-1 is an annotated pseudogene. The CDR3 has 16 amino acids. CDR3 in amino acids: CASSPTRGPDGNEQFF. The CDR3 DNA reads TGTGCCAGCAGCCCCACCCGGGGGCCGGATGGGAATGAGCAGTTCTTC.

This chain connects TRBV7-9 to TRBJ2-7; D is unresolved. The CDR3 has 16 amino acids. Germline values: CDR1 SEHNR, CDR2 FQNEAQ (reference sequence). The V and J ends lost 10 bases and 2 bases respectively, with 24 bases between them. This chain's CDR3 is CATSWLDQPEAYEQYF. The CDR3, as DNA: TGTGCCACCAGTTGGCTCGACCAACCTGAAGCCTACGAGCAGTACTTC.

The genes are TRBV20-1 and TRBJ2-3; possibly TRBD2 for D (7 bases). The length of the CDR3 is 15 residues. V lost 6 bases, J lost 1 base, and 17 bases lay in between. Germline V lookup: CDR1 DFQATT, CDR2 SNEGSKA (reference sequence). The CDR3 DNA is TGCAGTGCCCGCGAGGGGGGGGCCCGCACAGATACGCAGTATTTT. Protein: CSAREGGARTDTQYF.

This clonotype was picked up many times. The chain uses TRBV7-2 and TRBJ2-5; TRBD2 is a possible D gene (6 bases). This CDR3 has 14 amino acids. V was trimmed by 2 bases and J by 1 base, leaving 8 bases between them. CDR1 is SGHTA, CDR2 FQGNSA, per germline. The DNA for the CDR3 is TGTGCCAGCAGCTTAACGCGGGGCCAAGAGACCCAGTACTTC. This gives the protein CASSLTRGQETQYF.

V and J are TRBV4-3 and TRBJ2-7; a possible D gene is TRBD2 (5 bases). Germline-derived CDR1 and CDR2 are LGHNA and YSLEER. Trimming stripped 0 bases from V and 5 bases from J, with 20 bases between. CDR3 length: 17 residues. The CDR3 protein is CASSQDRRIGRSHEQYF. The CDR3 DNA is TGCGCCAGCAGCCAAGATCGGAGGATAGGCAGGTCCCACGAGCAGTACTTC.

This CDR3 is CASSYSTTNEQFF. For the CDR3, the DNA is TGTGCCAGCAGTTACTCGACAACCAATGAGCAGTTCTTC. The rearrangement uses TRBV6-6 and TRBJ2-1; no reliable D call. The V end lost 0 bases, the J end lost 6 bases, and 6 bases lay between the germline ends. This CDR3 has 13 residues. CDR1 MNHNY and CDR2 SVGAGI come from the germline V gene (reference sequence).